This entry lists 9 T cell receptor beta chains sequenced from one sample in a study of OX40 agonist ivuxolimab in advanced cancers. Assay: immunoSEQ multiplex PCR; the TCRdb copy retains only in-frame clones and omits some. The sample consists of roughly 29,000 clones, about nine tenths of them appearing once. Sequenced material: CD4+ or CD8+ T cells sorted from blood, taken in a trial of the OX40 agonist ivuxolimab. The receptors were sampled from an adult with an advanced solid tumor such as melanoma, head and neck, liver or kidney cancer.

Note on this clone: The same CDR3 arises from other DNA sequences in this sample as well. This chain links TRBV11-3 with TRBJ2-7, with no clear D. This CDR3 has 14 residues. Trimming took 3 bases from V and 3 from J, leaving 12 bases between them. Germline assignment: CDR1 SGHNT and CDR2 YENEEA. CDR3 in DNA: TGTGCCAGCAGCTTCCTGAGCAGTGGCTACGAGCAGTACTTC. Residues: CASSFLSSGYEQYF. Combining the CDR3 with reference TRBV11-3 and TRBJ2-7 gives the whole variable domain EAGVVQSPRYKIIEKKQPVAFWCNPISGHNTLYWYLQNLGQGPELLIRYENEEAVDDSQLPKDRFSAERLKGVDSTLKIQPAELGDSAVYLCASSFLSSGYEQYFGPGTRLTVT.

The chain carries TRBV27 and TRBJ1-6, with TRBD1 matching over 9 bases. CDR3 length: 13 residues. Per the germline V gene, CDR1 is MNHEY and CDR2 is SMNVEV (reference sequence). Trimming cost V 8 bases and J 10 bases; bases outside gene matches: 6. CDR3 DNA: TGTGCCAGCGGACAGGGGTACCGATCACCCCTCCACTTT. This codes for CASGQGYRSPLHF.

This rearrangement joins TRBV30 to TRBJ2-1; a possible D gene is TRBD2 (5 bases). Trimming shortened V by 0 bases and J by 1 base, and 10 bases separated the two germline ends. From germline, CDR1 is GTSNPN and CDR2 SVGIG (reference sequence). CDR3 length: 15 amino acids. CDR3 DNA sequence: TGTGCCTGGAGTGTCTTGGACTCGTCCTACAATGAGCAGTTCTTC. Protein product: CAWSVLDSSYNEQFF.

V is TRBV6-6 and J is TRBJ1-2; D gene ambiguous. This CDR3 is built from 14 residues. V was shortened by 2 bases and J by 7 bases, with 14 bases between the two germline ends. Germline values: CDR1 MNHNY, CDR2 SVGAGI (reference sequence). CDR3 protein: CASSYGDLVSGYTF. The DNA for the CDR3 is TGTGCCAGCAGTTACGGGGATCTCGTATCTGGCTACACCTTC.

The V gene is TRBV19, the J gene TRBJ2-1; TRBD2 is a possible D gene (5 bases). Germline values: CDR1 LNHDA, CDR2 SQIVND (reference sequence). The CDR3 totals 12 residues. The germline V and J ends were trimmed by 3 bases and 8 bases, with 8 bases remaining between them. CDR3 sequence reads: CASSMISDEQFF. CDR3 nucleotides: TGTGCCAGTAGTATGATTAGCGATGAGCAGTTCTTC.

This sequence joins TRBV28 and TRBJ1-2; TRBD1 might be the D (5 bases). Per the germline V gene, CDR1 is MDHEN and CDR2 is SYDVKM. Trimming cost V 7 bases and J 5 bases, with 17 bases left between them. The CDR3 is made up of 14 amino acids. The CDR3 bases are TGTGCCAGCACCGTTGGGTGGGGGGAGTATGGCTACACCTTC. It codes for CASTVGWGEYGYTF.

V gene TRBV6-5 combines with J gene TRBJ1-5; D is ambiguous. CDR3 length: 13 residues. Trimming stripped 5 bases from V and 6 bases from J, with 11 bases between. Germline loops: CDR1 MNHEY, CDR2 SVGAGI. The CDR3 bases are TGTGCCAGCAGTAAGGGTACCCTTCAGCCCCAGCATTTT. Amino acids: CASSKGTLQPQHF.

CDR3 in amino acids: CASRDGPSVAGELFF. The CDR3 DNA reads TGTGCCAGCAGGGATGGGCCCTCGGTGGCCGGGGAGCTGTTTTTT. The chain links TRBV27 to TRBJ2-2; D gene ambiguous. This CDR3 is 15 amino acids long. CDR1 MNHEY and CDR2 SMNVEV come from the germline V gene (reference sequence). V lost 6 bases, J lost 6 bases, and 17 bases lay in between.

The chain combines TRBV4-3 with TRBJ2-7, with a possible D match to TRBD1 (6 bases). The V gene's germline CDR1 is LGHNA and CDR2 YSLEER. There are 16 residues in the CDR3. Trimming stripped 2 bases from V and 0 bases from J, with 14 bases between. The CDR3 DNA sequence: TGCGCCAGCAGCCAATCCATTAGGGGGAGCTCCTACGAGCAGTACTTC. This gives the protein CASSQSIRGSSYEQYF.